This T cell receptor (beta chain) is from a study of T cell responses to AZD1222 COVID-19 vaccine. Study outcomes and limitations: Repertoire sampling happened only post peak T cell response. Among the donors, most were white British and more were female, and clonal diversity was possibly underestimated.

Assay used: immunoSEQ multiplex PCR; TCRdb lists only in-frame clones, some missing. The sample includes fewer than 200,000 clones, 75% to 90% of them seen just once. Note on this clone: The antigen is undetermined.

Trimming cost V 4 bases and J 0 bases; bases outside gene matches: 9. The CDR3 has 17 residues. Germline V CDR1 and CDR2: MNHEY, SVGEGT. The sample here was peripheral blood, taken 28 days after the second dose of the MenACWY control vaccine. The chain employs TRBV6-2 or TRBV6-3 and TRBJ1-1, with TRBD1 matching over 9 bases. The sequence was obtained from an adult who received the MenACWY meningococcal vaccine as a control. The CDR3 here is CASSSGTGPLMNTEAFF. For the CDR3, the DNA is TGTGCCAGCAGTTCCGGGACAGGGCCCCTTATGAACACTGAAGCTTTCTTT.